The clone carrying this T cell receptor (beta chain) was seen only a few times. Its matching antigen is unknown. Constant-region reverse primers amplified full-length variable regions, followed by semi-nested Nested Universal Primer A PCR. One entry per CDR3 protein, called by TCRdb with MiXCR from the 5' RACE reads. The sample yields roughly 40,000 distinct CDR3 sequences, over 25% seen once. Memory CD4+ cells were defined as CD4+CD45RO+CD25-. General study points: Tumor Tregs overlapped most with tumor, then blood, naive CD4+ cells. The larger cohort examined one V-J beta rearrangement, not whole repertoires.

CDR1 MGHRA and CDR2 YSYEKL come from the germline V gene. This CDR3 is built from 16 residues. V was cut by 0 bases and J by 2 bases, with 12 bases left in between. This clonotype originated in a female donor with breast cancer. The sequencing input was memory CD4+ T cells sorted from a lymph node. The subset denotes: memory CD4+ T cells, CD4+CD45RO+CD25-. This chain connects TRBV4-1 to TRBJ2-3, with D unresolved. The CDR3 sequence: CASSQEVQLLTDTQYF. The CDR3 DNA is TGCGCCAGCAGCCAAGAGGTACAGCTCCTCACAGATACGCAGTATTTT.